The clone carrying this T cell receptor beta chain has just a few counts. This entry is derived from a study of blood T cell repertoires in COVID-19. Study background: Sources were T cells, B-cell-depleted T cells, or PBMCs; the material itself was cDNA or gDNA.

Clones were sequenced by immunoSEQ multiplex PCR, and TCRdb holds only the in-frame ones, with some missing. Seen here are 150,000 to 200,000 clones, around 81% observed once, and the top ten hold roughly an eighth. Trimming cost V 6 bases and J 6 bases; bases outside gene matches: 6. CDR3 size: 13 residues. The sequence came from a woman older than 75 with COVID-19, enrolled during active disease. This chain links TRBV12-3 or TRBV12-4 with TRBJ2-7; 9 positions agree with TRBD1. Sequenced material: peripheral blood. CDR3 loop: CASRAGQGTEQYF. CDR3 nucleotides: TGTGCCAGCAGAGCGGGACAGGGTACCGAGCAGTACTTC.